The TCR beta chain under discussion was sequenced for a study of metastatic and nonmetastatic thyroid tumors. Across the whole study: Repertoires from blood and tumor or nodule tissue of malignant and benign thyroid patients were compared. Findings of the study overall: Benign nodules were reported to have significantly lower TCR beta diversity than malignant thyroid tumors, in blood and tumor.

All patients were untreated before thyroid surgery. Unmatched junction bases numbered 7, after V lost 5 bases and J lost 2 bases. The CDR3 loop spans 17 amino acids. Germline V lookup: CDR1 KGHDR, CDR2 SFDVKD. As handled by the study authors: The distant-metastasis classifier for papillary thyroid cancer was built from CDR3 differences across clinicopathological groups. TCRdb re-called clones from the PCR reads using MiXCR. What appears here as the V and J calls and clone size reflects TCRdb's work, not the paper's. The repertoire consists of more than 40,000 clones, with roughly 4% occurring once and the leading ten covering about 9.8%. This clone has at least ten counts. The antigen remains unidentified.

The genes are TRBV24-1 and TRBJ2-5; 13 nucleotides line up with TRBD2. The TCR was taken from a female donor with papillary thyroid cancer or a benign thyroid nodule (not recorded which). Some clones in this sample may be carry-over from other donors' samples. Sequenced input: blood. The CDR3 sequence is CATSGGVLAGGQETQYF. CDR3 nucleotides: TGTGCCACCAGTGGAGGGGTACTAGCGGGAGGGCAAGAGACCCAGTACTTC.